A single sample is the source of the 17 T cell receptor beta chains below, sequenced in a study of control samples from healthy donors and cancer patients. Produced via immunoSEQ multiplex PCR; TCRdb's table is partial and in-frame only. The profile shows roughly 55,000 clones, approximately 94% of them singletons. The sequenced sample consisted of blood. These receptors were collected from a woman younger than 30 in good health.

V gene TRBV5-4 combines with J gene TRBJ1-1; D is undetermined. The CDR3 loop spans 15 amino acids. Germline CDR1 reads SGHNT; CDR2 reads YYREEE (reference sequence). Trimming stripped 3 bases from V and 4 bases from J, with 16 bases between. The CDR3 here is CASSSPDTLLTEAFF. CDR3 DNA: TGTGCCAGCAGCTCCCCTGACACGCTACTCACTGAAGCTTTCTTT.

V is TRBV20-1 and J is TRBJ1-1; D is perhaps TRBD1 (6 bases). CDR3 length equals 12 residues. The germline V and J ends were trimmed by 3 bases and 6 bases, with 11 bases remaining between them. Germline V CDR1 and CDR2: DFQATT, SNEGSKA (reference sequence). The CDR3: CSASTGTAEAFF. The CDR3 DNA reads TGCAGTGCTAGTACAGGGACCGCTGAAGCTTTCTTT.

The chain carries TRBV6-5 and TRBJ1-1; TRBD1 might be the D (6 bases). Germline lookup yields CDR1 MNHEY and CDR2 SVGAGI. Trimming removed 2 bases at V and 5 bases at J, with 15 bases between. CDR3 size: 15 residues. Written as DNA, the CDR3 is TGTGCCAGCAGTTACATACAGGGTGGCACGACTGAAGCTTTCTTT. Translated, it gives CASSYIQGGTTEAFF.

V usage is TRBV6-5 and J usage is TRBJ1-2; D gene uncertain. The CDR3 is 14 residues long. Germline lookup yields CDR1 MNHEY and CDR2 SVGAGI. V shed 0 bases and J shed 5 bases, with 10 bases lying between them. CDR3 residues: CASSYSSGPYGYTF. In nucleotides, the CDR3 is TGTGCCAGCAGTTACTCCTCCGGCCCGTATGGCTACACCTTC.

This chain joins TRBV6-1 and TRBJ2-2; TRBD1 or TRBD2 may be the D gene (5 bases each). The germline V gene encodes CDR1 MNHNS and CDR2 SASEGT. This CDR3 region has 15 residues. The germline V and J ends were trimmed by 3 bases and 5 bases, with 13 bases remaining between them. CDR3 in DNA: TGTGCCAGCAGTGATCAAAGGGGAGTGACCGGGGAGCTGTTTTTT. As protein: CASSDQRGVTGELFF.

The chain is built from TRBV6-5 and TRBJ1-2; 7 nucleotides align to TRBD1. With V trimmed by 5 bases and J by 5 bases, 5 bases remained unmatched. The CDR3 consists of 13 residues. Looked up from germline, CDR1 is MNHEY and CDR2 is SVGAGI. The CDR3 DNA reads TGTGCCAGCAGTCGACAGGGAGTATATGGCTACACCTTC. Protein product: CASSRQGVYGYTF.

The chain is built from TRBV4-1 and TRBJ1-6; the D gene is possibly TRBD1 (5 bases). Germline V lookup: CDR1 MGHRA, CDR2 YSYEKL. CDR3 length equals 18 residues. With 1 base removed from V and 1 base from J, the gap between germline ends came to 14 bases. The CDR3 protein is CASSQVVGGKSYNSPLHF. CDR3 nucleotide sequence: TGCGCCAGCAGCCAAGTGGTGGGGGGGAAATCCTATAATTCACCCCTCCACTTT.

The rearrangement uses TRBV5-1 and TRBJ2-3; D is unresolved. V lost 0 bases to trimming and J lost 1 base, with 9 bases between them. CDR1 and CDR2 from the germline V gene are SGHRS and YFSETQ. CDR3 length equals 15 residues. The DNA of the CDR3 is TGCGCCAGCAGCTTGGGCTTGGTTGGCACAGATACGCAGTATTTT. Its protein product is CASSLGLVGTDTQYF.

The CDR3 is CASSDRDRARTDTQYF. The CDR3 coding sequence is TGTGCCAGCAGTGACCGGGACAGGGCCCGAACAGATACGCAGTATTTT. V and J are TRBV27 and TRBJ2-3; 9 bases align to TRBD1. Trimming cost V 5 bases and J 3 bases; bases outside gene matches: 9. The length of the CDR3 is 16 residues. Germline CDR1 is MNHEY and CDR2 is SMNVEV (reference sequence).

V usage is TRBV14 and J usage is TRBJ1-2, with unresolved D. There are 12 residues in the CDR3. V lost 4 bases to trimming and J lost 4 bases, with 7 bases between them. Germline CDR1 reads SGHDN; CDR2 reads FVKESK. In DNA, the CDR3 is TGTGCCAGCAGCCTACAGACCTATGGCTACACCTTC. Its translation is CASSLQTYGYTF. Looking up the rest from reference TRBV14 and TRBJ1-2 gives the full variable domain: EAGVTQFPSHSVIEKGQTVTLRCDPISGHDNLYWYRRVMGKEIKFLLHFVKESKQDESGMPNNRFLAERTGGTYSTLKVQPAELEDSGVYFCASSLQTYGYTFGSGTRLTVV.

Here the CDR3 reads CASSQGPLAGGQSSYEQYF. Written as DNA, the CDR3 is TGCGCCAGCAGCCAAGGACCCCTAGCGGGGGGCCAAAGCTCCTACGAGCAGTACTTC. The rearrangement links TRBV4-1 to TRBJ2-7; 11 nucleotides match TRBD2. CDR3 size: 19 residues. Trimming at V came to 1 base and at J to 0 bases, leaving 11 bases not matched to a gene. From germline, CDR1 is MGHRA and CDR2 YSYEKL.

CDR3 in DNA: TGTGCCAGCACCGGGACAGGGTACGAGCAGTACTTC. This sequence encodes CASTGTGYEQYF. The chain recombines TRBV6-6 with TRBJ2-7; 9 nucleotides align to TRBD1. There are 12 residues in the CDR3. Germline V lookup: CDR1 MNHNY, CDR2 SVGAGI (reference sequence). V lost 7 bases and J lost 4; bases outside the gene matches: 2.

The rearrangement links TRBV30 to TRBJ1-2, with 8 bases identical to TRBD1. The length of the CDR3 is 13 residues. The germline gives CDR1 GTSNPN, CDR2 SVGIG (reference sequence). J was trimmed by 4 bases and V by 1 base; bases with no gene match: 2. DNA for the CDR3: TGTGCCTGGAGTGGGACAGGGCTCTATGGCTACACCTTC. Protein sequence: CAWSGTGLYGYTF.

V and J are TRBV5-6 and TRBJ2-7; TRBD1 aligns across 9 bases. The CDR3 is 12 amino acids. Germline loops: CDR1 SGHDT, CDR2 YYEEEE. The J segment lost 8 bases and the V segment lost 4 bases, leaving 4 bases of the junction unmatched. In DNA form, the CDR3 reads TGTGCCAGCAGCCTCGGGACAGGGAAGCAGTACTTC. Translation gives CASSLGTGKQYF.

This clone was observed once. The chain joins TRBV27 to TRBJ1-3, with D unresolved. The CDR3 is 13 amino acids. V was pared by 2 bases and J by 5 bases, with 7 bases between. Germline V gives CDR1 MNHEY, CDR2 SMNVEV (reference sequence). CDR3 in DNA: TGTGCCAGCAGTTTAACCGCCCGAAACACCATATATTTT. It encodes CASSLTARNTIYF.

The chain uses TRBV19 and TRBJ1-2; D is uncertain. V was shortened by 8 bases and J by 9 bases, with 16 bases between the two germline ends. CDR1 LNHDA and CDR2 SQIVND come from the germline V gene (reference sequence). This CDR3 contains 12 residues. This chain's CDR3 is CASSTARLSYTF. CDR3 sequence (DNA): TGTGCCAGTTCGACGGCTAGGCTCAGCTACACCTTC.

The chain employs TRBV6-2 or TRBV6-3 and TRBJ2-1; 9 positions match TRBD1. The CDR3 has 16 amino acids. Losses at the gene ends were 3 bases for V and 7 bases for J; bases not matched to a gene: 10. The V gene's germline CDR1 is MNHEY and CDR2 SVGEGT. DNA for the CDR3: TGTGCCAGCAGTTATTCCGGGACAGGGAGTCCGAATGAGCAGTTCTTC. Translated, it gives CASSYSGTGSPNEQFF.